The 31 T cell receptor beta chains listed next were all sequenced from one sample in a study of response to subunit inactivated influenza vaccine. TCRdb itself ran the RT-PCR reads through MiXCR, one entry per CDR3 protein. The data show hundreds of thousands of distinct CDR3 sequences, 12% to 15% seen once. The sample here was PBMCs from blood, taken around two weeks before vaccination. The source is a man aged 50 to 59 who received an inactivated influenza vaccine.

The chain joins TRBV5-1 to TRBJ2-3, with 11 bases that match TRBD2. Germline values: CDR1 SGHRS, CDR2 YFSETQ. With 1 base clipped from V and 4 bases from J, the junction kept 8 bases outside the gene matches. The CDR3 spans 17 residues. The CDR3 loop is CASSLSLLAGEADTQYF. The CDR3 DNA sequence: TGCGCCAGCAGCTTGTCCTTACTAGCGGGAGAGGCAGATACGCAGTATTTT. Variable domain in full (rest from reference TRBV5-1 and TRBJ2-3): KAGVTQTPRYLIKTRGQQVTLSCSPISGHRSVSWYQQTPGQGLQFLFEYFSETQRNKGNFPGRFSGRQFSNSRSEMNVSTLELGDSALYLCASSLSLLAGEADTQYFGPGTRLTVL.

V usage is TRBV24-1 and J usage is TRBJ2-2; TRBD2 matches 12 bases. Per the germline V gene, CDR1 is KGHDR and CDR2 is SFDVKD. Trimming cost V 5 bases and J 4 bases; bases outside gene matches: 7. CDR3 length equals 17 residues. The CDR3 sequence is CATSGLAGGPVTGELFF. In DNA form, the CDR3 reads TGTGCCACCAGTGGTCTAGCGGGGGGGCCGGTCACCGGGGAGCTGTTTTTT.

This clonotype was found a few times. The chain joins TRBV10-3 to TRBJ2-2; D ambiguous. The CDR3 sequence is 15 residues long. Germline values: CDR1 ENHRY, CDR2 SYGVKD. With 3 bases removed from V and 3 bases from J, the gap between germline ends came to 11 bases. CDR3 residues: CAISDVGTYTGELFF. The DNA of the CDR3 is TGTGCCATCAGTGATGTAGGCACTTACACCGGGGAGCTGTTTTTT.

This clonotype was detected a few times. Its ends do not fully match the called genes, so a read error is possible. The J gene is TRBJ2-1, the V gene TRBV6-5; TRBD2 agrees at 9 bases. This CDR3 has 18 residues. CDR1 MNHEY and CDR2 SVGAGI come from the germline V gene. CDR3: CASGYSISQAGGGNEQFF. The DNA of the CDR3 is TGTGCCAGCGGTTACTCGATCTCTCAAGCGGGGGGAGGAAATGAGCAGTTCTTC.

This clonotype was seen a few times. The chain couples TRBV24-1 to TRBJ2-5, with 7 bases that match TRBD1. Germline CDR1 and CDR2: KGHDR and SFDVKD. The CDR3 consists of 14 residues. J lost 4 bases, V lost 4 bases, and 5 bases had no gene match. CDR3 DNA: TGTGCCACCAGTGAAACAGGGGAGCGAGAGACCCAGTACTTC. It encodes CATSETGERETQYF.

This clonotype has just a few counts. The chain joins TRBV29-1 to TRBJ2-1; D is unclear. There are 13 residues in the CDR3. V was trimmed by 7 bases and J by 0 bases, leaving 10 bases between them. Per germline, CDR1 SQVTM and CDR2 ANQGSEA. CDR3 nucleotide sequence: TGCAGCGCCACTTGGAGCTCCTACAATGAGCAGTTCTTC. Translating gives CSATWSSYNEQFF.

This clonotype was counted a few times. This rearrangement joins TRBV7-2 to TRBJ2-2, with D uncertain. V was cut by 2 bases and J by 6 bases, with 13 bases left in between. CDR1 and CDR2 (germline): SGHTA, FQGNSA. The CDR3 sequence is 15 residues long. CDR3 coding DNA: TGTGCCAGCAGCTTAAATTCCCGTCTGGCCGGGGAGCTGTTTTTT. This gives the protein CASSLNSRLAGELFF.

This sequence joins TRBV20-1 and TRBJ2-7, with 7 bases matching TRBD2. V shed 0 bases and J 6 bases; nucleotides not matched to a gene: 2. Germline loops: CDR1 DFQATT, CDR2 SNEGSKA (reference sequence). The CDR3 has 12 residues. The CDR3 sequence is CSAREAGAEQYF. In DNA form, the CDR3 reads TGCAGTGCTAGAGAGGCGGGAGCCGAGCAGTACTTC.

The chain couples TRBV29-1 to TRBJ2-5, with 8 bases aligning to TRBD2. The V gene end was trimmed by 5 bases and the J gene end by 1 base; junction bases not matched to a gene: 3. The germline V gene encodes CDR1 SQVTM and CDR2 ANQGSEA. This CDR3 has 13 residues. This chain's CDR3 is CSVSGSLQETQYF. The CDR3 DNA reads as TGCAGCGTTAGCGGGAGCCTCCAAGAGACCCAGTACTTC. Using reference TRBV29-1 and TRBJ2-5 for the parts outside the CDR3, the full variable domain is SAVISQKPSRDICQRGTSLTIQCQVDSQVTMMFWYRQQPGQSLTLIATANQGSEATYESGFVIDKFPISRPNLTFSTLTVSNMSPEDSSIYLCSVSGSLQETQYFGPGTRLLVL.

This clonotype was recorded a few times. The chain recombines TRBV29-1 with TRBJ2-7, with 15 bases matching TRBD2. CDR1 is SQVTM and CDR2 is ANQGSEA in the germline V gene. After removal of 6 bases from V and 2 bases from J, the junction contained 11 bases not matched to a gene. The CDR3 totals 17 residues. The CDR3 protein is CSVSGPGTSGGTYEQYF. DNA for the CDR3: TGCAGCGTCTCAGGTCCAGGGACTAGCGGGGGGACCTACGAGCAGTACTTC.

This rearrangement joins TRBV14 to TRBJ1-2; D unresolved. CDR1 SGHDN and CDR2 FVKESK come from the germline V gene. The V gene lost 2 bases and the J gene lost 11 bases, with 15 bases spanning the gap. The CDR3 has 13 amino acids. The CDR3 spells CASSQTPSSGYTF. CDR3 coding DNA: TGTGCCAGCAGCCAAACCCCGAGCTCGGGATACACCTTC.

This chain connects TRBV5-1 to TRBJ2-1; D uncertain. Trimming took 5 bases from V and 6 from J, leaving 15 bases between them. The CDR3 totals 14 residues. Germline lookup yields CDR1 SGHRS and CDR2 YFSETQ. CDR3 nucleotides: TGCGCCAGCAGTCGTCTAGACCCGTCCAATGAGCAGTTCTTC. This gives the protein CASSRLDPSNEQFF.

The sample holds a few counts of this clonotype. The chain has TRBV5-1 and TRBJ2-3; 9 positions agree with TRBD2. The CDR3 spans 14 residues. Germline V gene lookup returns CDR1 SGHRS and CDR2 YFSETQ. The trim removed 8 bases at V and 5 bases at J, leaving 9 bases unmatched. CDR3 sequence reads: CASQIAGVRDTQYF. The CDR3 bases are TGCGCCAGTCAGATAGCGGGAGTTCGAGATACGCAGTATTTT.

The chain joins TRBV18 to TRBJ2-5; TRBD2 matches 11 bases. Germline V gene lookup returns CDR1 KGHSH and CDR2 LQKENI. V lost 0 bases, J lost 4 bases, and 4 bases stayed unmatched. This CDR3 comprises 16 residues. CDR3 residues: CASSPPALAGAETQYF. The CDR3 DNA follows: TGTGCCAGCTCACCACCGGCACTAGCGGGAGCAGAGACCCAGTACTTC.

This clonotype appeared a few times. V gene TRBV5-1 combines with J gene TRBJ2-7; 10 bases match TRBD2. CDR1 is SGHRS and CDR2 is YFSETQ in the germline V gene. CDR3 size: 15 residues. Germline trimming cut 1 base from V and 5 bases from J; bases unmatched to any gene: 6. CDR3 loop: CASSLQAGGPHEQYF. CDR3 in DNA: TGCGCCAGCAGCTTGCAAGCGGGAGGGCCTCACGAGCAGTACTTC.

V and J are TRBV11-2 and TRBJ2-1; possible D gene TRBD2, 5 bases. Germline CDR1 reads SGHAT; CDR2 reads FQNNGV. The CDR3 runs 17 residues. Trimming shortened V by 5 bases and J by 4 bases, and 21 bases separated the two germline ends. Here the CDR3 reads CASSPSRAGLLYNEQFF. DNA of the CDR3: TGTGCCAGCAGCCCTTCTAGGGCTGGACTGCTTTACAATGAGCAGTTCTTC. Variable domain in full (rest from reference TRBV11-2 and TRBJ2-1): EAGVAQSPRYKIIEKRQSVAFWCNPISGHATLYWYQQILGQGPKLLIQFQNNGVVDDSQLPKDRFSAERLKGVDSTLKIQPAKLEDSAVYLCASSPSRAGLLYNEQFFGPGTRLTVL.

In this sample, this clonotype turned up a few times. This chain connects TRBV3-1 to TRBJ1-1; no definite D call. The CDR3 totals 14 residues. Per the germline V gene, CDR1 is LGHDT and CDR2 is YNNKEL (reference sequence). Trimming pared 7 bases from V and 0 bases from J, leaving 12 bases between. CDR3 in amino acids: CASTEEHMNTEAFF. The CDR3 nucleotides read TGTGCCAGCACCGAGGAACACATGAACACTGAAGCTTTCTTT.

The V and J genes are TRBV6-2 or TRBV6-3 and TRBJ2-1; 12 nucleotides agree with TRBD1. The CDR3 has 17 amino acids. Looked up from germline, CDR1 is MNHEY and CDR2 is SVGEGT. The J segment lost 1 base and the V segment lost 6 bases, leaving 7 bases of the junction unmatched. This chain's CDR3 is CASSWDRGRFSYNEQFF. CDR3 sequence (DNA): TGTGCCAGCAGCTGGGACAGGGGGCGGTTTTCCTACAATGAGCAGTTCTTC.

The CDR3 region has the DNA TGCAGTGCTTCCTTCGGACTGAATCAACGGGAAAAACTGTTTTTT. It specifies CSASFGLNQREKLFF. The genes are TRBV20-1 and TRBJ1-4; no clear D gene. This CDR3 has 15 amino acids. Trimming shortened V by 5 bases and J by 8 bases, and 21 bases separated the two germline ends. Germline V gene data show CDR1 as DFQATT and CDR2 as SNEGSKA (reference sequence).

This clonotype was seen a handful of times. The chain couples TRBV15 to TRBJ2-3; 9 nucleotides align to TRBD2. The germline V gene has CDR1 LNHNV and CDR2 YYDKDF (reference sequence). The CDR3 is 16 amino acids. V lost 4 bases to trimming and J lost 2 bases; unmatched junction nucleotides: 7. The CDR3 loop reads CATSTRSGSPTDTQYF. DNA of the CDR3: TGTGCCACCAGCACCCGTAGCGGGAGTCCCACAGATACGCAGTATTTT.

This clonotype has ten or more counts. This chain joins TRBV18 and TRBJ1-4; no firm D call. The CDR3 spans 14 residues. Germline V lookup: CDR1 KGHSH, CDR2 LQKENI. Trimming left V 6 bases short and J 4 bases short, with 12 bases between. CDR3 coding DNA: TGTGCCAGCTCGTCGGACGGATTTAATGAAAAACTGTTTTTT. Translation: CASSSDGFNEKLFF.

This clonotype appeared once. The J gene is TRBJ2-7, the V gene TRBV27, with 9 nucleotides matching TRBD2. Germline trimming cut 3 bases from V and 0 bases from J; bases unmatched to any gene: 15. The CDR3 contains 19 residues. The germline CDR1 and CDR2 sequences are MNHEY and SMNVEV (reference sequence). The CDR3, as DNA: TGTGCCAGCAGTTTTAGGGGGCCGCGCGGGAGGGGACCCTCCTACGAGCAGTACTTC. Translated: CASSFRGPRGRGPSYEQYF.

This clonotype was counted a few times. V gene TRBV10-3 combines with J gene TRBJ2-3, with D possibly being TRBD1 (6 bases). The CDR3 spans 14 residues. V was clipped by 6 bases and J by 2 bases, with 12 bases between them. Germline CDR1 is ENHRY and CDR2 is SYGVKD. CDR3 in amino acids: CAIRQGWNTDTQYF. CDR3 bases: TGTGCCATCAGACAGGGATGGAACACAGATACGCAGTATTTT.

V gene TRBV7-2 combines with J gene TRBJ2-5, with D tentatively TRBD2 (6 bases). The CDR3 spans 13 residues. Germline lookup yields CDR1 SGHTA and CDR2 FQGNSA. Trimming stripped 5 bases from V and 3 bases from J, with 10 bases between. CDR3 nucleotide sequence: TGTGCCAGCAGCCGCCGGACTAAAGAGACCCAGTACTTC. Encoded protein: CASSRRTKETQYF.

The V and J genes are TRBV27 and TRBJ2-3; the match to TRBD1 covers 10 bases. V shed 1 base and J 4 bases; nucleotides not matched to a gene: 5. The germline V gene encodes CDR1 MNHEY and CDR2 SMNVEV (reference sequence). The CDR3 has 16 amino acids. The CDR3 DNA sequence: TGTGCCAGCAGTTTATTTGGGACAGGGGAGCCAGATACGCAGTATTTT. As protein: CASSLFGTGEPDTQYF.

CDR3 in amino acids: CASSWTGASTEAFF. Written as DNA, the CDR3 is TGTGCCAGCAGTTGGACAGGGGCGAGTACTGAAGCTTTCTTT. The J gene is TRBJ1-1, the V gene TRBV12-3 or TRBV12-4; the match to TRBD1 covers 9 bases. V was pared by 4 bases and J by 5 bases, with 5 bases of the junction left unmatched. The CDR3 is 14 residues long.

This clonotype was seen a handful of times. This chain connects TRBV7-9 to TRBJ1-2; weak D call: TRBD1 (5 bases). The CDR3 sequence is 15 residues long. Trimming left V 5 bases short and J 0 bases short, with 13 bases between. The germline V gene has CDR1 SEHNR and CDR2 FQNEAQ (reference sequence). The chain's CDR3 is CASSKEAGTNYGYTF. In nucleotides, the CDR3 is TGTGCCAGCAGCAAAGAGGCAGGGACTAACTATGGCTACACCTTC.

This clonotype turned up a few times. The CDR3 region is CSALESAGRYNEQFF. Here the CDR3 DNA reads TGCAGTGCTCTAGAGAGCGCCGGGAGATACAATGAGCAGTTCTTC. J is TRBJ2-1 and V is TRBV20-1, with a weak D call TRBD2 (6 bases). The V and J ends lost 5 bases and 4 bases respectively, with 18 bases between them. The CDR3 covers 15 residues. The germline V gene encodes CDR1 DFQATT and CDR2 SNEGSKA (reference sequence).

This clonotype was seen only a few times. This chain uses TRBV20-1 with TRBJ1-2, with D possibly TRBD1 on 5 matching bases. Germline lookup yields CDR1 DFQATT and CDR2 SNEGSKA (reference sequence). The CDR3 runs 11 residues. Trimming took 7 bases from V and 6 from J, leaving 12 bases between them. As DNA, the CDR3 is TGCAGTGGGAGGGGACCGAATGGCTACACCTTC. The encoded protein is CSGRGPNGYTF.

This CDR3 reads CASSPGPPGWGYEQYF. The CDR3 nucleotides read TGTGCCAGCAGCCCGGGCCCTCCGGGATGGGGGTACGAGCAGTACTTC. The chain recombines TRBV27 with TRBJ2-7; D possibly matches TRBD1 or TRBD2 (5 bases each). The CDR3 has 16 residues. Germline loops: CDR1 MNHEY, CDR2 SMNVEV (reference sequence). V was trimmed by 6 bases and J by 4 bases, leaving 22 bases between them.

At least ten counts were recorded for this clonotype. The chain uses TRBV20-1 and TRBJ1-1, with 11 positions matching TRBD1. Germline values: CDR1 DFQATT, CDR2 SNEGSKA (reference sequence). CDR3 length: 14 residues. V trimming: 4 bases; J trimming: 4 bases; junction bases outside the gene matches: 5. The CDR3 DNA is TGCAGTGCTAAAGAAGGGACAGGGGGCACTGAAGCTTTCTTT. This sequence encodes CSAKEGTGGTEAFF.